The present T cell receptor (beta chain) was sequenced within a study of OX40 agonist ivuxolimab in advanced cancers. Overall study: Ivuxolimab, an antibody acting as an agonist of OX40 (CD134), was used to treat patients. Study-level points and caveats: Clonal expansion from baseline to week 6 occurred in both CD4+ and CD8+ T cells. CD8+ T cells showed, on average, more clonal expansion than CD4+ cells.

Per the germline V gene, CDR1 is MNHEY and CDR2 is SVGAGI. CDR3 length equals 14 residues. The germline V and J ends were trimmed by 5 bases and 6 bases, with 16 bases remaining between them. Concerning this clone: Its antigen remains unknown.

Repertoires were generated with immunoSEQ multiplex PCR, while TCRdb's copy carries only in-frame clones and drops some. The sample contains roughly 61,000 clones, more than 65% of which appear only once. The input for sequencing was CD4+ or CD8+ T cells sorted from blood, taken in a trial of the OX40 agonist ivuxolimab. V and J are TRBV6-5 and TRBJ2-5; D may be TRBD1 or TRBD2 (5 bases each). The receptor comes from an adult with an advanced solid tumor such as melanoma, head and neck, liver or kidney cancer. CDR3 protein: CASSPGPVIQTQYF. The CDR3 coding sequence is TGTGCCAGCAGTCCGGGACCGGTCATTCAGACCCAGTACTTC.